This T cell receptor (beta chain) was sequenced in a study of cytomegalovirus exposure and HLA in healthy donors. Study-wide points: In a later analysis, approximately 18,000 TCR beta sequences were associated with HLA alleles at 0.05 false discovery rate. In a later analysis, compared with equally common non-associated chains, HLA-associated beta chains were more expanded. Previously analyzed data showed that most TCR beta V segments were productive at a frequency of about 90% or about 30%.

60 Vbeta and 13 Jbeta primers were used in PCR. Using immunoSEQ multiplex PCR, the repertoire was profiled, and TCRdb retains in-frame clones only, with some absent. This sample has tens of thousands of clones, with roughly 80% found just once. As regards this clone: What it binds is unknown.

The sample consisted of PBMCs. The clonotype comes from a woman aged 40 to 49 in good health and CMV-seropositive.

The CDR3 is CASSVTGIYEQYF. As DNA, the CDR3 is TGTGCCAGCAGTGTGACAGGGATCTACGAGCAGTACTTC. The chain is built from TRBV6-5 and TRBJ2-7; 7 positions match TRBD1. The length of the CDR3 is 13 residues. Unmatched junction bases numbered 4, after V lost 5 bases and J lost 3 bases. CDR1 MNHEY and CDR2 SVGAGI come from the germline V gene.